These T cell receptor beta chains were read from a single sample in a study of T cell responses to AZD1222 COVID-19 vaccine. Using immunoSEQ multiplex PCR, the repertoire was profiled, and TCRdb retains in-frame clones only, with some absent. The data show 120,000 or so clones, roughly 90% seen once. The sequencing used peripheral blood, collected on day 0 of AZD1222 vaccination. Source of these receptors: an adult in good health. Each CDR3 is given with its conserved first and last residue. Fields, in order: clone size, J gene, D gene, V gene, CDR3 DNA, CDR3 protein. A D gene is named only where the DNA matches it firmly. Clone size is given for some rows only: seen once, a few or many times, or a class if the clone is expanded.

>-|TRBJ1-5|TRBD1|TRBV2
TGTGCCAGCAGGACAGGGGGGAGCAATCAGCCCCAGCATTTT
CASRTGGSNQPQHF
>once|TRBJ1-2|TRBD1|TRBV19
TGTGCCAGTAGTACCGACAGGGAGGGGTCCTATGGCTACACCTTC
CASSTDREGSYGYTF
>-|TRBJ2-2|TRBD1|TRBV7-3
TGTGCCAGCAGCTTCAGACAGGGGCTCACCGGGGAGCTGTTTTTT
CASSFRQGLTGELFF
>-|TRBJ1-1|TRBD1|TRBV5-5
TGTGCCAGCAGCTACGACAGGGGCACTGAAGCTTTCTTT
CASSYDRGTEAFF
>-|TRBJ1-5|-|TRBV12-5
TGTGCTAGTGGTAGGTGGGGAGTTCGACGGGTCAATCAGCCCCAGCATTTT
CASGRWGVRRVNQPQHF
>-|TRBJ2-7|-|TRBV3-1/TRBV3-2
TGTGCCAGCAGCCTCATTGGGGGCCCGCAGGAGCAGTACTTC
CASSLIGGPQEQYF
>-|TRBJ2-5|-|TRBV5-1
TGCGCCAGCAGCGCACAGGGTTTCGGGGAGACCCAGTACTTC
CASSAQGFGETQYF
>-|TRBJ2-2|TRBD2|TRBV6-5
TGTGCCAGCACCCCGGGGGAGGGGTGGACCGGGGAGCTGTTTTTT
CASTPGEGWTGELFF
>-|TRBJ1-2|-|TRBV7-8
TGTGCCAGCAGCCCTTACACTGGGGCTTTCTTC
CASSPYTGAFF
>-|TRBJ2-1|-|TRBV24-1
TGTGCCACCCAGAATACCGGGGATTTTGTTTACAATGAGCAGTTCTTC
CATQNTGDFVYNEQFF
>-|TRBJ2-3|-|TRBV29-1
TGCAGCGCGGCAGGGTGGGCAGATACGCAGTATTTT
CSAAGWADTQYF
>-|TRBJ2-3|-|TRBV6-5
TGTGCCAGCAGTAACCCGACCAGAGATACGCAGTATTTT
CASSNPTRDTQYF
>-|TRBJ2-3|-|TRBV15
TGTGCCACCAGCGTCGGGGGAAGCACAGATACGCAGTATTTT
CATSVGGSTDTQYF
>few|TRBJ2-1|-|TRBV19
TGTGCCAGTAGTCTAAGGCTCGGTGAGCAGTTCTTC
CASSLRLGEQFF
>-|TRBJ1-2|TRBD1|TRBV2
TGTGCCAGCAGTGGGGACAGGGGGATCCATGGCTACACCTTC
CASSGDRGIHGYTF
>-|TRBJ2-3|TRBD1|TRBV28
TGTGCCAGCAGTCCACACAGGGGGCTCGGGACAGATACGCAGTATTTT
CASSPHRGLGTDTQYF
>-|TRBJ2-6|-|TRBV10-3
TGTGCCATCAGTTCACCCGTGGAGGGCGGCTCCCCCCCTGGGGCCAACGTCCTGACTTTC
CAISSPVEGGSPPGANVLTF
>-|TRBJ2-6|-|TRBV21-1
TGTGCCAGCTTGGGGTTTTCTGGGGCCAACGTCCTGACTTTC
CASLGFSGANVLTF
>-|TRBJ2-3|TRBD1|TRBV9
TGTGCCAGCAGCGTAGGGACAGGGGTTTTCACAGATACGCAGTATTTT
CASSVGTGVFTDTQYF
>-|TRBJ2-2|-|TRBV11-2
TGTGCCAGCAGCTTCACAGGGTTGGGCGGGGAGCTGTTTTTT
CASSFTGLGGELFF
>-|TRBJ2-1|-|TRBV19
TGTGCCAGTAGTATGGGTCTCTACAATGAGCAGTTCTTC
CASSMGLYNEQFF
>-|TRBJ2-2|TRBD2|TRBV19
TGTGCCAGTAGTATCAGGCTAGCGGGAGTCGGGACCGGGGAGCTGTTTTTT
CASSIRLAGVGTGELFF
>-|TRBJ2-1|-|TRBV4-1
TGCGCCAGCAGCGACACGCGGTCTGAGCAGTTCTTC
CASSDTRSEQFF
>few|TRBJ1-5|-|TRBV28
TGTGCCAGCAGTCTGGAAGGACGGTACAATCAGCCCCAGCATTTT
CASSLEGRYNQPQHF
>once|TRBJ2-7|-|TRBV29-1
TGCAGCGTTGAACTGGACAGCTCCTACGAGCAGTACTTC
CSVELDSSYEQYF
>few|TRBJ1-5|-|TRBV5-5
TGTGCCAGCAGCTTGGAGACGGTCCGACAGCCCCAGCATTTT
CASSLETVRQPQHF
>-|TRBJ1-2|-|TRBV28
TGTGCCAGCAGTTTCCCCCTCTATGGCTACACCTTC
CASSFPLYGYTF
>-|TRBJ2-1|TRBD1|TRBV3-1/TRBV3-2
TGTGCCAGCAGCCAATCGACAGGGTGGGGGCAGTTCTTC
CASSQSTGWGQFF
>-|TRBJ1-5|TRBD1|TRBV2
TGTGCCAGCAGCAGATACTCCAGGGGGAGGGGGTCGAATGTTAATCAGCCCCAGCATTTT
CASSRYSRGRGSNVNQPQHF
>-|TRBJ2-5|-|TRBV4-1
TGCGCCAGCAGCCAAGATCCGGTGGGGGTAGAGACCCAGTACTTC
CASSQDPVGVETQYF